This TCR beta chain originates from a study of blood T cell repertoires in COVID-19. Study-level information: PBMCs, B-cell-depleted T cells, or T cells provided the cDNA or gDNA that made up the material.

The V gene's germline CDR1 is KGHSH and CDR2 LQKENI. The CDR3 loop spans 17 amino acids. V dropped 3 bases and J dropped 1 base, with 16 bases sitting between them. Participants' own reports of clinical history determined their cohort assignment. Either two negative PCRs, clearance, or symptom resolution qualified Cohort 3 donors as recovered. Using immunoSEQ multiplex PCR, the repertoire was profiled, and TCRdb retains in-frame clones only, with some absent. This table has about 180,000 clones, more than 70% appearing once. This receptor was taken from a woman aged 25 to 39 who had recovered from COVID-19. The sequenced sample was PBMCs or T cells enriched from blood (not recorded which). J is TRBJ2-1 and V is TRBV18, with a tentative D call TRBD1 (5 bases). As DNA, the CDR3 is TGTGCCAGCTCACCGCCCGCTGGGGCAGAATCCTACAATGAGCAGTTCTTC. Protein: CASSPPAGAESYNEQFF.